This T cell receptor beta chain was sequenced during a study of blood T cell repertoires in COVID-19. Generated by immunoSEQ multiplex PCR, the TCRdb table keeps only in-frame clones and is missing some. This table has about 360,000 clones, around 88% appearing once. Germline V lookup: CDR1 SGHAT, CDR2 FQNNGV. The CDR3 has 18 amino acids. V dropped 2 bases and J dropped 2; count of bases not matched to a gene: 11. The V call is TRBV11-2, the J call TRBJ2-3; TRBD2 matches at 9 bases. Sample: peripheral blood. The clonotype comes from a woman aged 55-69 years with COVID-19, enrolled during active disease. The CDR3 spells CASSLRVAGAFVTDTQYF. In nucleotides, the CDR3 is TGTGCCAGCAGCTTACGAGTAGCGGGGGCTTTTGTCACAGATACGCAGTATTTT.